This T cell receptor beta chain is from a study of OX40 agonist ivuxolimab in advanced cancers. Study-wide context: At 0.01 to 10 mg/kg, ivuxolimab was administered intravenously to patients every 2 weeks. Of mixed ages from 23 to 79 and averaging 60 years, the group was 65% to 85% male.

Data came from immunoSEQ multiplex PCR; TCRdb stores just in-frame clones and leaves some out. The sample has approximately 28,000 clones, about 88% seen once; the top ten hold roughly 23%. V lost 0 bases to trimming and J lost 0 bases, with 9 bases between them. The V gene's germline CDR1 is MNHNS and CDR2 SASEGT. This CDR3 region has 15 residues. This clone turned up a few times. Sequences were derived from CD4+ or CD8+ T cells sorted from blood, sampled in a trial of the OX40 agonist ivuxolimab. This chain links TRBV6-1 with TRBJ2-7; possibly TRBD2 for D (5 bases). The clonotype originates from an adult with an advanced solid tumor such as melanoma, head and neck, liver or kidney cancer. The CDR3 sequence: CASSEAGGSSYEQYF. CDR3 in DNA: TGTGCCAGCAGTGAAGCTGGAGGTAGCTCCTACGAGCAGTACTTC.